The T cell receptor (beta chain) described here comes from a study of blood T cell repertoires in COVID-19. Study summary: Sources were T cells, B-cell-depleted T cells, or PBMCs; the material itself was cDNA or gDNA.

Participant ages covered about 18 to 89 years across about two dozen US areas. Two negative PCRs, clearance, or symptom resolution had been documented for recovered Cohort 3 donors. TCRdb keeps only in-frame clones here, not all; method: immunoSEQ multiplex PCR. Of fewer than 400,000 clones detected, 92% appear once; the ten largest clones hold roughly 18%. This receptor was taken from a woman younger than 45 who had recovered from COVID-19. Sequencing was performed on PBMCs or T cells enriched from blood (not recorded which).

DNA for the CDR3: TGTGCCAGCAGCCCCGCCGGGGTAGCGGGAGCAGATACGCAGTATTTT. Translated, it gives CASSPAGVAGADTQYF. The J gene is TRBJ2-3, the V gene TRBV28, with 9 positions matching TRBD2. The CDR3 spans 16 residues. V gave up 6 bases and J gave up 4 bases; unmatched junction bases: 11. Germline loops: CDR1 MDHEN, CDR2 SYDVKM. Drawing the rest from reference TRBV28 and TRBJ2-3, the complete variable domain is DVKVTQSSRYLVKRTGEKVFLECVQDMDHENMFWYRQDPGLGLRLIYFSYDVKMKEKGDIPEGYSVSREKKERFSLILESASTNQTSMYLCASSPAGVAGADTQYFGPGTRLTVL.